This TCR beta chain appears in the sequencing data of a study of blood T cell repertoires in COVID-19. Background on the study: Samples taken during acute and convalescent COVID-19 were collected in the United States, Italy and Spain. The analysed material was cDNA or gDNA that came from T cells, B-cell-depleted T cells, or PBMCs.

Concerning this clone itself: Other DNA sequences from this sample encode an identical CDR3 as well.

V was trimmed by 3 bases and J by 4 bases, leaving 13 bases between them. Germline lookup yields CDR1 SNHLY and CDR2 FYNNEI. CDR3 length equals 15 residues. In the source study's methods: Amplified reference gene primers provided the basis for estimating nucleated cell counts. Here immunoSEQ multiplex PCR was the method, and the copy in TCRdb shows in-frame clones only, minus some. That table supplies the V and J calls and clone size; D and trimming were determined from the DNA. The profile shows fewer than 500,000 clones, 86% of them singletons. This chain uses TRBV2 with TRBJ1-3, with D perhaps TRBD1 (5 bases). The sequence was collected from a woman in her twenties or thirties with active or convalescent COVID-19. Sequencing input: peripheral blood. The CDR3 is CASSDPGFSGNTIYF. The CDR3 DNA reads TGTGCCAGCAGTGACCCAGGGTTCTCCGGAAACACCATATATTTT.